This T cell receptor beta chain emerged from a study of T cell changes during pregnancy in multiple sclerosis. Here immunoSEQ multiplex PCR was the method, and the copy in TCRdb shows in-frame clones only, minus some. The sample shows about 50,000 clones, about nine tenths of them seen only once. The specimen comprised CD4+ T cells from peripheral blood mononuclear cells, sampled after pregnancy. The receptor comes from a female donor in good health, enrolled as a control in a pregnancy study.

The CDR3 DNA is TGTGCCAGCAGTTACACGGCGGGAATGGCCGGGGAGCTGTTTTTT. This sequence encodes CASSYTAGMAGELFF. The V gene is TRBV6-5, the J gene TRBJ2-2, with a possible D match to TRBD2 (6 bases). The V gene lost 2 bases and the J gene lost 6 bases, with 13 bases spanning the gap. CDR1 and CDR2 from the germline V gene are MNHEY and SVGAGI. CDR3 length: 15 amino acids.